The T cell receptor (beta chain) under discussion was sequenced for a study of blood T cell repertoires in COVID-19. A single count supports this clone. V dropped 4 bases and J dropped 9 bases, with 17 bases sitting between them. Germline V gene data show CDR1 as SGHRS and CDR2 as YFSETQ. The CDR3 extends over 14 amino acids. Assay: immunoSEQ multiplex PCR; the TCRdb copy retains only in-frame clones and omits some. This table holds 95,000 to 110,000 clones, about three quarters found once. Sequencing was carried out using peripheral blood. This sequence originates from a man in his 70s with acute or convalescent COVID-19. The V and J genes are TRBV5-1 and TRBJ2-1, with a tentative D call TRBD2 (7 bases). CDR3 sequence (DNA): TGCGCCAGCAGCCAGGCGGGGGCCTTTAGTGAGCAGTTCTTC. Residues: CASSQAGAFSEQFF.